This T cell receptor (beta chain) is from a study of shared clonotypes between healthy human individuals. Whole-study context: Every donor yielded three CD4 naive, three CD4 memory, two CD8 naive and one CD8 memory plate.

The CDR3 runs to 16 residues. Trimming pared 4 bases from V and 0 bases from J, leaving 13 bases between. CDR1 is SNHLY, CDR2 FYNNEI, per germline. Researchers divided each subset's genomic DNA evenly across several immunoSEQ plates. Sequencing was performed with immunoSEQ multiplex PCR; in TCRdb, only in-frame clones are kept and a portion is missing. The data show 550,000 to 850,000 clones, with about two thirds seen just once and more than 1.5% held by the top ten. The genes are TRBV2 and TRBJ2-1; tentatively, D is TRBD1 or TRBD2 (5 bases each). The sequenced sample consisted of memory CD4+ T cells sorted from blood. Subset specified: CD45RA-negative fraction. The receptor's source is a woman aged 30 to 39 in good health. CDR3 in amino acids: CASSGGPPGSYNEQFF. The DNA of the CDR3 is TGTGCCAGCAGTGGGGGACCGCCCGGCTCCTACAATGAGCAGTTCTTC.